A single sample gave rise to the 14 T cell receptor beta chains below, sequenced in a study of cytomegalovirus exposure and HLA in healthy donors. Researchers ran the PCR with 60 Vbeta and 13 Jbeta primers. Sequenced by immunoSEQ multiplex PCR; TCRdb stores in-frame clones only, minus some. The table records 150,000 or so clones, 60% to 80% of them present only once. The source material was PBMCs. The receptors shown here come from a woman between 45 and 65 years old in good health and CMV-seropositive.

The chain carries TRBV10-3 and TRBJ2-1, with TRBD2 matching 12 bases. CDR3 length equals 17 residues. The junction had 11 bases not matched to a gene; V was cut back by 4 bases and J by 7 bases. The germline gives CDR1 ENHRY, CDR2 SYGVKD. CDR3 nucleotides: TGTGCCATCAGTGGATTGACTAGCGGGAGATCGGGAAATGAGCAGTTCTTC. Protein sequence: CAISGLTSGRSGNEQFF.

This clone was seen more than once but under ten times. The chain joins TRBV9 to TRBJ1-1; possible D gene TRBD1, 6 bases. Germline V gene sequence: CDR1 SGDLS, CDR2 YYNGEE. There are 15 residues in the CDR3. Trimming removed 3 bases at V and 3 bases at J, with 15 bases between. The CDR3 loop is CASSALRGADTEAFF. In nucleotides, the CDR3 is TGTGCCAGCAGCGCACTTCGGGGGGCGGACACTGAAGCTTTCTTT.

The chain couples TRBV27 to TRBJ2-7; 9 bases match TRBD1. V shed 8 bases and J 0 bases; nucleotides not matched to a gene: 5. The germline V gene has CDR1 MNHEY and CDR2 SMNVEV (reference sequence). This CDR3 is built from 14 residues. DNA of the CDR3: TGTGCCAGCGGGGGACAGGGCGCCTCCTACGAGCAGTACTTC. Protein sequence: CASGGQGASYEQYF.

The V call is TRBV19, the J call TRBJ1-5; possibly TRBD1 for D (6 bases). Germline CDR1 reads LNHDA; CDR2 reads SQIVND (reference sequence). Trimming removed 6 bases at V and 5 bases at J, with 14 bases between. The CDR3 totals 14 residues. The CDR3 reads CASRDSRVDQPQHF. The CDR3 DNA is TGTGCCAGTAGGGACAGTAGGGTAGATCAGCCCCAGCATTTT.

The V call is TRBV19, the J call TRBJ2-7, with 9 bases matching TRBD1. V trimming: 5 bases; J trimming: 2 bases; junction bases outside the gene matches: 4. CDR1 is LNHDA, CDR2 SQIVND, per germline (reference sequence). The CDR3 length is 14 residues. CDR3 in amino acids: CASSPGQGPYEQYF. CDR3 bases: TGTGCCAGTAGTCCGGGACAGGGACCCTACGAGCAGTACTTC.

The CDR3 sequence is CASSVGVGQGVSYEQYF. The CDR3 DNA sequence: TGTGCCAGCAGCGTAGGGGTGGGACAGGGGGTCTCCTACGAGCAGTACTTC. The genes are TRBV9 and TRBJ2-5; 11 bases fit TRBD1. The J call may be wrong; the DNA end is better matched by TRBJ2-7. The V gene's germline CDR1 is SGDLS and CDR2 YYNGEE. The CDR3 covers 17 residues.

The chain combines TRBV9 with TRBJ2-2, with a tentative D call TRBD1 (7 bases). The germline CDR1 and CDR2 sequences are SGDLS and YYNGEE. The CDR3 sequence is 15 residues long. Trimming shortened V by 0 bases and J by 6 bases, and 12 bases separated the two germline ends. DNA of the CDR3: TGTGCCAGCAGCGTAGCTGGAGGGGGCTCCGGGGAGCTGTTTTTT. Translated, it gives CASSVAGGGSGELFF.

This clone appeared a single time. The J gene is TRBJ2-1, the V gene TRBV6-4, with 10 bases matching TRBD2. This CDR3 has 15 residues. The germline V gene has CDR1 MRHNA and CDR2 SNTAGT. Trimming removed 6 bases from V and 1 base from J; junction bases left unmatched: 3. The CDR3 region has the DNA TGTGCCAGCAGCAGGACTAGCGGATCCTACAATGAGCAGTTCTTC. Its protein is CASSRTSGSYNEQFF.

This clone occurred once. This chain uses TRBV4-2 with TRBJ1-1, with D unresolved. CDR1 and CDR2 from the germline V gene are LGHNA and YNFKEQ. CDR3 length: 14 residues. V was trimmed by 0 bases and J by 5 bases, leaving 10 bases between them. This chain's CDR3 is CASSQDPGSTEAFF. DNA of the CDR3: TGTGCCAGCAGCCAAGATCCGGGATCTACTGAAGCTTTCTTT.

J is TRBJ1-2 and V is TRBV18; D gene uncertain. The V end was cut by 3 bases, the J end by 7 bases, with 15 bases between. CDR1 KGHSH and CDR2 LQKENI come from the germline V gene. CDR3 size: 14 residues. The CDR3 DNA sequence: TGTGCCAGCTCACCGGACCGGGGATTATTTGGCTACACCTTC. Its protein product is CASSPDRGLFGYTF.

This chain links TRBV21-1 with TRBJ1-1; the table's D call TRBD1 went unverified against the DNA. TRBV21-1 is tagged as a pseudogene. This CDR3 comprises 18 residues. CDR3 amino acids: CASSKGDRNPLMNTEAFF. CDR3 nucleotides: TGTGCCAGCAGCAAAGGAGACAGGAACCCCCTCATGAACACTGAAGCTTTCTTT.

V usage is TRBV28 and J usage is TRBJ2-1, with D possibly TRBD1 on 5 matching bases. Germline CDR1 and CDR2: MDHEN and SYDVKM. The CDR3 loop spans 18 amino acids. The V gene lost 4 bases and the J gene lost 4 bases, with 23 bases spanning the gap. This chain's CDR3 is CASSSPRAAPKGYNEQFF. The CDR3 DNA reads TGTGCCAGCAGTTCCCCTCGGGCGGCCCCGAAGGGGTACAATGAGCAGTTCTTC.

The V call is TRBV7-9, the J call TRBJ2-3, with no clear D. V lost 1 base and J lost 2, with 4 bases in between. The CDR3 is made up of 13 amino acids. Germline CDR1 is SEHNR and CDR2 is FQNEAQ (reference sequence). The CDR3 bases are TGTGCCAGCAGCTTAGGCTACACAGATACGCAGTATTTT. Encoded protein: CASSLGYTDTQYF.

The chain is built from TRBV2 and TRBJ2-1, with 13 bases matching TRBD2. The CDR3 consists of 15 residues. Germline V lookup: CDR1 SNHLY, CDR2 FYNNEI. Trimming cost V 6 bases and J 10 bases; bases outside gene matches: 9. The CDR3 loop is CASRGLAGAFGEQFF. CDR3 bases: TGTGCCAGCAGAGGACTAGCGGGGGCTTTCGGGGAGCAGTTCTTC.